This is a list of T cell receptor beta chains from one sample in a study of T cells after yellow fever vaccination. TCRdb passed the 5' RACE reads through MiXCR, listing each CDR3 protein once. The sample yields 200,000 to 250,000 distinct CDR3 sequences, about 7% seen once. The source was CD4+ T cells sorted from PBMCs, collected 15 days after the yellow fever booster vaccination. The receptors originated from a young man who received the YFV17D yellow fever vaccine. The CDR3 runs from the conserved cysteine through the conserved F or W. The order of the fields is clone size, D gene, V gene, J gene, CDR3 DNA, CDR3 protein. A D gene is named only where the DNA matches it firmly. Size is stated for part of the rows, as once, few or many counts, or as a class when the clone is expanded.

abundance: few; d_gene: .; v_gene: TRBV19; j_gene: TRBJ2-1; CDR3nt: TGTGCCAGTAGTAAAATTCCCGGGTCCTGGTACAATGAGCAGTTCTTC; CDR3aa: CASSKIPGSWYNEQFF
abundance: .; d_gene: TRBD1; v_gene: TRBV28; j_gene: TRBJ2-2; CDR3nt: TGTGCCAGCAATAGTCCAGGGGGCACCGGGGAGCTGTTTTTT; CDR3aa: CASNSPGGTGELFF
abundance: .; d_gene: .; v_gene: TRBV15; j_gene: TRBJ1-6; CDR3nt: TGTGCCACCAGCAGAGATCTCCTTTCGCTCCTCCACTTT; CDR3aa: CATSRDLLSLLHF
abundance: many; d_gene: .; v_gene: TRBV7-2; j_gene: TRBJ2-1; CDR3nt: TGTGCCAGCATGGTGCGGGAAAACAATGAGCAGTTCTTC; CDR3aa: CASMVRENNEQFF
abundance: many; d_gene: .; v_gene: TRBV5-5; j_gene: TRBJ2-5; CDR3nt: TGTGCCAGCAGCTTGTTTACCAACCAAGAGACCCAGTACTTC; CDR3aa: CASSLFTNQETQYF
abundance: few; d_gene: .; v_gene: TRBV5-4; j_gene: TRBJ2-7; CDR3nt: TGTGCCAGCAGCGCGCGTGGGGGGAAGAGTTACGAGCAGTACTTC; CDR3aa: CASSARGGKSYEQYF
abundance: .; d_gene: .; v_gene: TRBV4-3; j_gene: TRBJ2-6; CDR3nt: TGCGCCAGCAGCCAATCCTCAAGCTCTGGGGCCAACGTCCTGACTTTC; CDR3aa: CASSQSSSSGANVLTF
abundance: many; d_gene: .; v_gene: TRBV7-8; j_gene: TRBJ1-1; CDR3nt: TGTGCCAGCAGCTTAAGGTTCTGGGGGGACACTGAAGCTTTCTTT; CDR3aa: CASSLRFWGDTEAFF
abundance: many; d_gene: TRBD2; v_gene: TRBV29-1; j_gene: TRBJ2-1; CDR3nt: TGCAGCGGTAGCGGGAGGTTGGTGAATGAGCAGTTCTTC; CDR3aa: CSGSGRLVNEQFF
abundance: .; d_gene: .; v_gene: TRBV9; j_gene: TRBJ1-2; CDR3nt: TGTGCCAGCAGCGTACTGGCGCAGTCCTATGGCTACACCTTC; CDR3aa: CASSVLAQSYGYTF
abundance: many; d_gene: TRBD2; v_gene: TRBV18; j_gene: TRBJ2-7; CDR3nt: TGTGCCAGCTCACTTACCATGACTAGCGGCTACGAGCAGTACTTC; CDR3aa: CASSLTMTSGYEQYF
abundance: many; d_gene: TRBD1; v_gene: TRBV7-2; j_gene: TRBJ2-7; CDR3nt: TGTGCCAGCAGCTCGGGACAGGGGGCATACGAGCAGTACTTC; CDR3aa: CASSSGQGAYEQYF
abundance: .; d_gene: .; v_gene: TRBV20-1; j_gene: TRBJ2-7; CDR3nt: TGCAGTGCCCCCCAGGGAAAGGCCTACGAGCAGTACTTC; CDR3aa: CSAPQGKAYEQYF
abundance: .; d_gene: .; v_gene: TRBV19; j_gene: TRBJ2-1; CDR3nt: TGTGCCAGTAGTATCCGGTCGGGCTTGGTCTACCGCAATGAGCAGTTCTTC; CDR3aa: CASSIRSGLVYRNEQFF